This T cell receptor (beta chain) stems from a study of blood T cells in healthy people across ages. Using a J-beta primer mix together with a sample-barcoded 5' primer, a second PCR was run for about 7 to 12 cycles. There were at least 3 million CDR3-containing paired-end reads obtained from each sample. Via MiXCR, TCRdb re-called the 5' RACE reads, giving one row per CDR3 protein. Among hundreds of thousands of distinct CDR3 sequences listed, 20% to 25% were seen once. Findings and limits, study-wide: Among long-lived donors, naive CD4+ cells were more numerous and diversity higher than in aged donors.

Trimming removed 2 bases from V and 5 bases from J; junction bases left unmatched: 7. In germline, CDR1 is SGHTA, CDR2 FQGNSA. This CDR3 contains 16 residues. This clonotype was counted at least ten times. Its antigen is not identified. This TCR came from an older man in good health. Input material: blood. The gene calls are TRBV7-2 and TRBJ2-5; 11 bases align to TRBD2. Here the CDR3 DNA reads TGTGCCAGCAGCTTATTCCTAGCGGGAGGAATGGAGACCCAGTACTTC. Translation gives CASSLFLAGGMETQYF.